This T cell receptor (beta chain) was sequenced during a study of blood T cell repertoires in COVID-19. Assay: immunoSEQ multiplex PCR; the TCRdb copy retains only in-frame clones and omits some. The sample carries about 370,000 clones, 70% to 90% recorded once. Sequenced: peripheral blood. The TCR comes from a woman in her thirties with COVID-19, enrolled during active disease.

Here the CDR3 reads CASSPQAGGPPDTQYF. The CDR3 region has the DNA TGTGCCAGCAGCCCCCAAGCGGGGGGGCCTCCAGATACGCAGTATTTT. V gene TRBV7-2 combines with J gene TRBJ2-3, with TRBD2 identical over 10 bases. The CDR3 sequence is 16 residues long. V was clipped by 5 bases and J by 4 bases; unmatched bases: 9. CDR1 and CDR2 from the germline V gene are SGHTA and FQGNSA.